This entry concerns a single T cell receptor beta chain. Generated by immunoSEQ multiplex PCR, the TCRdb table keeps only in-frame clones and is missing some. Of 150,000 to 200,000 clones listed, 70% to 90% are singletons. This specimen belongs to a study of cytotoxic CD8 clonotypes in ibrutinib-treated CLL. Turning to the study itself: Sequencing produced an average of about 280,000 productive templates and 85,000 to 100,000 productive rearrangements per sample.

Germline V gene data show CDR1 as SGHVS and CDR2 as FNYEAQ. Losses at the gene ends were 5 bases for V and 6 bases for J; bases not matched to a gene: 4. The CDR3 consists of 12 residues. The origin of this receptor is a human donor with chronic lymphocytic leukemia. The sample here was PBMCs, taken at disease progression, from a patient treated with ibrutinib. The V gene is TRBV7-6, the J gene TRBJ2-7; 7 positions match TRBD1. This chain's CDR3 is CASSPNRGEQYF. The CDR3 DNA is TGTGCCAGCAGCCCTAACAGGGGCGAGCAGTACTTC.